This TCR beta chain was obtained from a study of molecular identifiers for immune sequencing clone quantification. The V end was cut by 3 bases, the J end by 6 bases, with 8 bases between. In germline, CDR1 is MDHEN, CDR2 SYDVKM. This CDR3 comprises 13 residues. TCRdb processed the PCR reads anew with MiXCR; each CDR3 protein has one entry. Found here are about 100,000 distinct CDR3 sequences, about 35% of them singletons; the top ten hold approximately 4%. Naive CD8 T cells were sorted as CD8+CD4-CCR7+CD45RA+. This receptor was obtained from a human donor in good health. Some libraries in this study had Jurkat cell RNA spiked in. Sequencing used naive CD8+ T cells from blood, with Jurkat cell RNA spiked in. Subset in this sample: FACS-sorted CD8+CD4-CCR7+CD45RA+ naive T cells. The chain joins TRBV28 to TRBJ2-2; D gene uncertain. The CDR3 coding sequence is TGTGCCAGCAGTTTGCTTAGATCCGGGGAGCTGTTTTTT. Translated: CASSLLRSGELFF.